This T cell receptor (beta chain) came from a study of identical twins. Study-wide results and limits: Modelling underestimated the level of out-of-frame TCR alpha sharing observed in monozygotic twins. Analyses of zero insertions could be partly confounded by invariant MAIT and iNKT cells. Clonotypes of the beta chain that were abundant in cord blood carried fewer insertions (memory repertoires showed none).

TCRdb passed the 5' RACE reads through MiXCR, listing each CDR3 protein once. The table shows 350,000 to 600,000 distinct CDR3 sequences, with 12% to 15% occurring only once. With respect to this clonotype: The antigen remains undetermined.

These data are also associated with another study on yellow fever vaccine responses in identical twins. That paper adds: A vaccine T cell response that seemed partly convergent and partly personalized was reported in twins.

The sample taken for sequencing was CD4+ T cells sorted from blood. The receptor was derived from a woman aged 18-29 years in good health.

The CDR3 DNA reads TGCGCCAGCAGCGAAACTAGCGGAGGGTACAATGAGCAGTTCTTC. Translation gives CASSETSGGYNEQFF. This chain links TRBV5-1 with TRBJ2-1; 8 bases are shared with TRBD2. Trimming at V came to 4 bases and at J to 4 bases, leaving 7 bases not matched to a gene. The CDR3 has 15 residues. Per germline, CDR1 SGHRS and CDR2 YFSETQ.